A selection of T cell receptor beta chains follows, all from one sample in a study of T cell responses to AZD1222 COVID-19 vaccine. The repertoire was sequenced with immunoSEQ multiplex PCR; TCRdb's copy has only in-frame clones and lacks some. This sample has about 53,000 clones, with approximately 84% found just once. Sample: peripheral blood, taken on day 0 of AZD1222 vaccination. Receptors were obtained from an adult in good health. CDR3s include the opening cysteine and the closing phenylalanine or tryptophan. The D gene is left open where the match is weak. Clone size is stated in some rows and not others, as once, few, many or a class when expanded.

D: TRBD2; size: NA; V: TRBV5-1; J: TRBJ2-5; CDR3: CASSLVVAGGGGETQYF; DNA: TGCGCCAGCAGCTTGGTGGTAGCGGGAGGAGGTGGAGAGACCCAGTACTTC
D: TRBD2; size: NA; V: TRBV6-5; J: TRBJ2-1; CDR3: CAPTSGKNEQFF; DNA: TGTGCTCCGACTAGCGGGAAGAATGAGCAGTTCTTC
D: NA; size: once; V: TRBV28; J: TRBJ1-2; CDR3: CASSQIGRIYGYTF; DNA: TGTGCCAGCAGTCAGATCGGGCGAATCTATGGCTACACCTTC
D: TRBD2; size: NA; V: TRBV11-2; J: TRBJ2-1; CDR3: CASSLETSPNEQFF; DNA: TGTGCCAGCAGCTTAGAGACTAGCCCCAATGAGCAGTTCTTC
D: NA; size: NA; V: TRBV4-1; J: TRBJ2-7; CDR3: CASRQGQSNSYEQYF; DNA: TGCGCCAGCAGGCAGGGACAAAGTAACTCCTACGAGCAGTACTTC
D: TRBD2; size: once; V: TRBV7-2; J: TRBJ2-3; CDR3: CASRAAGVLTDTQYF; DNA: TGTGCCAGCAGAGCGGCGGGAGTACTTACAGATACGCAGTATTTT
D: TRBD1; size: NA; V: TRBV4-3; J: TRBJ1-4; CDR3: CASSLRPGQVNEKLFF; DNA: TGCGCCAGCAGCCTTAGACCGGGACAGGTTAATGAAAAACTGTTTTTT
D: TRBD2; size: NA; V: TRBV29-1; J: TRBJ2-7; CDR3: CSVGASGSSYEQYF; DNA: TGCAGCGTTGGGGCTAGCGGGAGCTCCTACGAGCAGTACTTC
D: TRBD1; size: NA; V: TRBV2; J: TRBJ2-3; CDR3: CASSDRDREQDTQYF; DNA: TGTGCCAGCAGTGACCGGGACAGGGAACAAGATACGCAGTATTTT
D: TRBD1; size: NA; V: TRBV18; J: TRBJ1-6; CDR3: CASSPSGQNNSPLHF; DNA: TGTGCCAGCTCACCTTCGGGACAGAATAATTCACCCCTCCACTTT
D: NA; size: NA; V: TRBV13; J: TRBJ2-1; CDR3: CASSKLVPEQFF; DNA: TGTGCCAGCAGCAAACTGGTGCCTGAGCAGTTCTTC
D: TRBD2; size: NA; V: TRBV29-1; J: TRBJ2-1; CDR3: CSTSNSNVAGEANEQFF; DNA: TGCAGCACCAGTAATAGTAACGTAGCGGGAGAGGCGAATGAGCAGTTCTTC
D: NA; size: NA; V: TRBV9; J: TRBJ2-1; CDR3: CASSVVEGVGNEQFF; DNA: TGTGCCAGCAGCGTAGTCGAGGGAGTGGGGAATGAGCAGTTCTTC
D: TRBD2; size: NA; V: TRBV11-3; J: TRBJ2-1; CDR3: CASSLAGTSGINEQFF; DNA: TGTGCCAGCAGCTTAGCAGGGACTAGCGGGATCAATGAGCAGTTCTTC
D: NA; size: NA; V: TRBV6-4; J: TRBJ1-5; CDR3: CASSPDSGQPQHF; DNA: TGTGCCAGCAGTCCGGACAGCGGGCAGCCCCAGCATTTT
D: NA; size: NA; V: TRBV3-1/TRBV3-2; J: TRBJ1-2; CDR3: CASSRTRGGYTF; DNA: TGTGCCAGCAGCCGCACCAGGGGTGGCTACACCTTC
D: NA; size: NA; V: TRBV7-2; J: TRBJ2-7; CDR3: CASSLNSPEQYF; DNA: TGTGCCAGCAGCTTAAACAGTCCCGAGCAGTACTTC
D: TRBD1; size: NA; V: TRBV3-1/TRBV3-2; J: TRBJ2-7; CDR3: CASRQARQGGTYEQYF; DNA: TGTGCCAGCAGGCAAGCGCGACAGGGGGGTACCTACGAGCAGTACTTC
D: NA; size: once; V: TRBV6-2/TRBV6-3; J: TRBJ1-2; CDR3: CASSYSRQANYGYTF; DNA: TGTGCCAGCAGTTACTCCAGGCAAGCTAACTATGGCTACACCTTC
D: TRBD1; size: NA; V: TRBV6-5; J: TRBJ1-5; CDR3: CASRPTGVENQPQHF; DNA: TGTGCCAGCAGACCTACAGGGGTGGAGAATCAGCCCCAGCATTTT
D: NA; size: NA; V: TRBV27; J: TRBJ1-2; CDR3: CASSIDGDYGYTF; DNA: TGTGCCAGCAGTATCGACGGAGACTATGGCTACACCTTC
D: NA; size: NA; V: TRBV9; J: TRBJ2-1; CDR3: CASSVRAVNEQFF; DNA: TGTGCCAGCAGCGTACGGGCGGTGAATGAGCAGTTCTTC
D: TRBD1; size: NA; V: TRBV27; J: TRBJ1-2; CDR3: CASSSLQGAGGYGYTF; DNA: TGTGCCAGCAGTTCCCTACAGGGGGCTGGTGGCTATGGCTACACCTTC
D: TRBD1; size: NA; V: TRBV30; J: TRBJ2-5; CDR3: CAWSRYQGAAGETQYF; DNA: TGTGCCTGGAGTCGATACCAGGGGGCGGCGGGAGAGACCCAGTACTTC
D: TRBD1; size: few; V: TRBV18; J: TRBJ1-6; CDR3: CASSRLGQGERRSPLHF; DNA: TGTGCCAGCTCACGGCTGGGACAGGGGGAACGGCGATCACCCCTCCACTTT
D: TRBD1; size: NA; V: TRBV3-1/TRBV3-2; J: TRBJ1-1; CDR3: CASSQIQGVEAFF; DNA: TGTGCCAGCAGCCAAATTCAGGGGGTTGAAGCTTTCTTT
D: NA; size: once; V: TRBV7-3; J: TRBJ1-5; CDR3: CASSLQGNQPQHF; DNA: TGTGCCAGCAGCTTACAGGGGAATCAGCCCCAGCATTTT
D: TRBD2; size: few; V: TRBV30; J: TRBJ2-1; CDR3: CAWSVRAGGNEQFF; DNA: TGTGCCTGGAGTGTACGTGCGGGAGGCAATGAGCAGTTCTTC
D: NA; size: NA; V: TRBV5-6; J: TRBJ1-6; CDR3: CASSLAQAETLSLNSPLHF; DNA: TGTGCCAGCAGCTTGGCTCAGGCCGAGACTTTATCATTGAATTCACCCCTCCACTTT
D: NA; size: NA; V: TRBV7-9; J: TRBJ1-5; CDR3: CASSHNSNQPQHF; DNA: TGTGCCAGCAGCCACAATAGCAATCAGCCCCAGCATTTT
D: TRBD1; size: NA; V: TRBV28; J: TRBJ1-5; CDR3: CASRQGNQPQHF; DNA: TGTGCCAGCAGACAGGGGAATCAGCCCCAGCATTTT
D: NA; size: NA; V: TRBV30; J: TRBJ1-5; CDR3: CAWSKGGGGGNQPQHF; DNA: TGTGCCTGGAGCAAAGGTGGCGGGGGAGGCAATCAGCCCCAGCATTTT
D: NA; size: NA; V: TRBV18; J: TRBJ1-6; CDR3: CASSQTGLRDSPLHF; DNA: TGTGCCAGCTCGCAGACAGGTTTGAGGGATTCACCCCTCCACTTT
D: TRBD1; size: NA; V: TRBV13; J: TRBJ2-5; CDR3: CASSLAVSGQGGGETQYF; DNA: TGTGCCAGCAGCTTAGCGGTTTCGGGACAGGGGGGGGGAGAGACCCAGTACTTC
D: TRBD2; size: NA; V: TRBV5-1; J: TRBJ2-2; CDR3: CASSLVVAGSTGELFF; DNA: TGCGCCAGCAGCTTGGTTGTAGCGGGATCAACCGGGGAGCTGTTTTTT
D: TRBD2; size: NA; V: TRBV18; J: TRBJ2-1; CDR3: CASSPIMNSGGSGEQFF; DNA: TGTGCCAGCTCACCTATAATGAATAGCGGGGGAAGTGGTGAGCAGTTCTTC
D: NA; size: NA; V: TRBV3-1/TRBV3-2; J: TRBJ1-1; CDR3: CASSRLDPDTEAFF; DNA: TGTGCCAGCAGCCGACTGGACCCGGACACTGAAGCTTTCTTT
D: TRBD2; size: few; V: TRBV6-5; J: TRBJ2-7; CDR3: CASRGGTYEQYF; DNA: TGTGCCAGTCGGGGGGGCACCTACGAGCAGTACTTC
D: NA; size: NA; V: TRBV28; J: TRBJ1-6; CDR3: CASTPPSGRSDNSPLHF; DNA: TGTGCCAGCACTCCCCCTAGTGGGAGGTCGGATAATTCACCCCTCCACTTT
D: NA; size: NA; V: TRBV7-8; J: TRBJ1-5; CDR3: CASSRGLSPNQPQHF; DNA: TGTGCCAGCAGCCGGGGACTCTCCCCCAATCAGCCCCAGCATTTT
D: TRBD1; size: NA; V: TRBV28; J: TRBJ2-2; CDR3: CASSPRQGDVGELFF; DNA: TGTGCCAGCAGTCCTAGACAGGGGGACGTCGGGGAGCTGTTTTTT
D: TRBD1; size: NA; V: TRBV29-1; J: TRBJ1-5; CDR3: CSVRDSLYQPQHF; DNA: TGCAGCGTCAGGGACAGTTTATATCAGCCCCAGCATTTT
D: NA; size: NA; V: TRBV28; J: TRBJ2-1; CDR3: CASSLNRRSSYNEQFF; DNA: TGTGCCAGCAGCCTGAACCGAAGAAGCTCCTACAATGAGCAGTTCTTC
D: NA; size: NA; V: TRBV5-1; J: TRBJ1-6; CDR3: CASTSGQGFDSPLHF; DNA: TGCGCCAGCACATCAGGCCAGGGGTTCGATTCACCCCTCCACTTT
D: NA; size: NA; V: TRBV6-4; J: TRBJ2-1; CDR3: CASTDGGEQFF; DNA: TGTGCCAGCACCGACGGGGGTGAGCAGTTCTTC
D: TRBD1; size: NA; V: TRBV27; J: TRBJ1-6; CDR3: CASSLYGTGNNSPLHF; DNA: TGTGCCAGCAGTTTATACGGGACAGGCAATAATTCACCCCTCCACTTT
D: NA; size: NA; V: TRBV19; J: TRBJ2-5; CDR3: CASSRQPYQETQYF; DNA: TGTGCCAGTAGCCGACAGCCGTACCAAGAGACCCAGTACTTC
D: NA; size: NA; V: TRBV5-1; J: TRBJ1-2; CDR3: CASSLDPGAYGYTF; DNA: TGCGCCAGCAGCTTGGATCCGGGGGCCTATGGCTACACCTTC
D: NA; size: NA; V: TRBV6-5; J: TRBJ1-2; CDR3: CAGSPGQNYGYTF; DNA: TGTGCCGGATCCCCGGGACAAAACTATGGCTACACCTTC
D: TRBD1; size: NA; V: TRBV25-1; J: TRBJ2-7; CDR3: CATSTTGTYEQYF; DNA: TGTGCCACCAGTACGACAGGGACCTACGAGCAGTACTTC
D: TRBD1; size: NA; V: TRBV7-9; J: TRBJ2-3; CDR3: CASSKAGTGPTDTQYF; DNA: TGTGCCAGCAGCAAAGCCGGGACAGGACCTACAGATACGCAGTATTTT
D: TRBD1; size: NA; V: TRBV27; J: TRBJ1-2; CDR3: CASSYSGQGGYGYTF; DNA: TGTGCCAGCAGTTACTCGGGACAGGGAGGCTATGGCTACACCTTC
D: TRBD1; size: NA; V: TRBV5-1; J: TRBJ2-3; CDR3: CASAPDRWTDTQYF; DNA: TGCGCCAGCGCCCCGGACAGGTGGACAGATACGCAGTATTTT